The TCR beta chain described here comes from a study of post-analysis software for immune sequencing data. Whole-study findings and limits: The study found TRBV5-6, TRBV5-1 and TRBV20-1 among five TRBV segments more frequent in patients than controls. Strong co-clustering by F measure linked samples that shared a preparation batch.

Germline-derived CDR1 and CDR2 are DFQATT and SNEGSKA (reference sequence). Trimming at V came to 5 bases and at J to 2 bases, leaving 5 bases not matched to a gene. CDR3 length equals 14 residues. This clonotype appeared many times. Its antigen is as yet unknown. Tagging with unique molecular identifiers was a feature of the TCR beta cDNA libraries. MiXCR, run by TCRdb on the PCR reads, gives a single entry per CDR3 protein. The table lists some 240,000 distinct CDR3 sequences, 36% of them singletons. The specimen was blood. The TCR sequence derives from a girl aged 5-17 years with multiple sclerosis. V is TRBV20-1 and J is TRBJ2-3; TRBD2 aligns across 9 bases. CDR3 coding DNA: TGCAGTGCTGCTAGCGGGGTTTACACAGATACGCAGTATTTT. This gives the protein CSAASGVYTDTQYF.